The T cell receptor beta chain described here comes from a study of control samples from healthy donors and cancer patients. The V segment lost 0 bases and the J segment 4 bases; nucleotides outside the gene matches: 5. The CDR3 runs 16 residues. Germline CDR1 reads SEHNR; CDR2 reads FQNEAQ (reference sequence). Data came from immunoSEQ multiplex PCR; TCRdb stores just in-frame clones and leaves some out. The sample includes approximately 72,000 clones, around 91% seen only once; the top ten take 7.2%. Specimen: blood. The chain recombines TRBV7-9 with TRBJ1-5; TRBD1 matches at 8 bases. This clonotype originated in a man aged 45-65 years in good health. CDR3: CASSLAAGGSNQPQHF. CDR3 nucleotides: TGTGCCAGCAGCTTAGCAGCAGGGGGCTCTAATCAGCCCCAGCATTTT.